These 10 T cell receptor beta chains share one sample of origin, sequenced in a study of CD8 T cells in ankylosing spondylitis. Study-wide results and caveats: The study identified a TCR beta motif of 7 or 8 highly homologous variants that appeared characteristic of ankylosing spondylitis blood.

TCRdb recomputed calls from the 5' RACE reads with MiXCR, one row per CDR3 protein. The sample carries about 480,000 distinct CDR3 sequences, about 15% recorded once. Antigens of these TCRs are unknown. The material sequenced was blood, either unsorted or a sorted T cell fraction (not recorded which). The origin of the receptors is a male donor with ankylosing spondylitis.

This clonotype was counted ten times or more. V gene TRBV13 combines with J gene TRBJ1-2, with D uncertain. V dropped 5 bases and J dropped 5 bases, with 12 bases sitting between them. This CDR3 comprises 13 residues. Germline CDR1 reads PRHDT; CDR2 reads FYEKMQ (reference sequence). As DNA, the CDR3 is TGTGCCAGCAGCCGGCTCACAAGTTATGGCTACACCTTC. Protein sequence: CASSRLTSYGYTF.

This clonotype was counted between two and nine times. The chain recombines TRBV4-2 with TRBJ2-3; a weak D match, TRBD1 (6 bases). This CDR3 contains 16 residues. The V and J ends lost 4 bases and 1 base respectively, with 15 bases between them. Germline lookup yields CDR1 LGHNA and CDR2 YNFKEQ. The CDR3 protein is CASSRGVEGGTDTQYF. The CDR3 DNA sequence: TGTGCCAGCAGCCGAGGGGTTGAGGGGGGCACAGATACGCAGTATTTT.

This clonotype was observed a few times. The chain combines TRBV11-1 with TRBJ2-5, with 7 bases that match TRBD1. Trimming took 4 bases from V and 2 from J; bases not matched to a gene: 7. The CDR3 is 15 amino acids. Germline lookup yields CDR1 SGHAT and CDR2 FQDESV (reference sequence). The CDR3 reads CASSYRDSKQETQYF. The CDR3, as DNA: TGTGCCAGCAGCTACCGGGACAGCAAACAAGAGACCCAGTACTTC.

This clonotype was seen a few times. The chain recombines TRBV6-1 with TRBJ2-2, with a weak D call TRBD2 (5 bases). The length of the CDR3 is 14 residues. Germline CDR1 and CDR2: MNHNS and SASEGT. Trimming removed 5 bases from V and 2 bases from J, with 9 bases in between. The CDR3 region is CASSRLPNTGELFF. The DNA for the CDR3 is TGTGCCAGCAGTCGACTACCTAACACCGGGGAGCTGTTTTTT.

This clonotype showed up just a few times. The gene calls are TRBV6-1 and TRBJ2-1, with D possibly TRBD2 on 5 matching bases. Germline CDR1 MNHNS, CDR2 SASEGT. Trimming pared 6 bases from V and 8 bases from J, leaving 17 bases between. CDR3 length: 14 amino acids. This chain's CDR3 is CASRREGGWYEQFF. CDR3 DNA sequence: TGTGCCAGCAGACGTGAGGGTGGGTGGTATGAGCAGTTCTTC.

This clonotype was detected only a few times. This sequence joins TRBV2 and TRBJ1-1; TRBD1 aligns across 7 bases. The ends lost 6 bases at V and 4 bases at J; junction bases unmatched: 8. The V gene's germline CDR1 is SNHLY and CDR2 FYNNEI. This CDR3 region has 14 residues. The CDR3 DNA follows: TGTGCCAGCAGAAAGGACCAGGGGGTCACTGAAGCTTTCTTT. This encodes CASRKDQGVTEAFF.

The CDR3 DNA follows: TGCAGCGGTGGACAGGGGACCTACAATGAGCAGTTCTTC. This gives the protein CSGGQGTYNEQFF. V is TRBV29-1 and J is TRBJ2-1, with 9 bases identical to TRBD1. V gave up 7 bases and J gave up 2 bases; unmatched junction bases: 3. Germline lookup yields CDR1 SQVTM and CDR2 ANQGSEA. The CDR3 is made up of 13 amino acids.

A few counts support this clonotype. V and J are TRBV5-1 and TRBJ2-7; 8 bases fit TRBD1. This CDR3 has 15 residues. The V segment lost 1 base and the J segment 3 bases; nucleotides outside the gene matches: 6. Germline lookup yields CDR1 SGHRS and CDR2 YFSETQ. This CDR3 reads CASSLLGQADYEQYF. CDR3 DNA sequence: TGCGCCAGCAGCTTGTTGGGACAGGCCGACTACGAGCAGTACTTC.

The chain joins TRBV12-3 or TRBV12-4 to TRBJ2-3; D possibly corresponds to TRBD2 (6 bases). The CDR3 length is 15 residues. With 6 bases removed from V and 2 bases from J, the gap between germline ends came to 15 bases. DNA of the CDR3: TGTGCCAGCAGACCCCTCGGGGACTTCACAGATACGCAGTATTTT. Translated: CASRPLGDFTDTQYF.

This clonotype was counted a few times. This rearrangement joins TRBV7-9 to TRBJ1-1, with TRBD1 identical over 9 bases. There are 15 residues in the CDR3. Unmatched junction bases numbered 6, after V lost 1 base and J lost 6 bases. Looked up from germline, CDR1 is SEHNR and CDR2 is FQNEAQ (reference sequence). The CDR3 region has the DNA TGTGCCAGCAGCTTAGGGACAGGGGCCTTCGCTGAAGCTTTCTTT. Protein: CASSLGTGAFAEAFF.